This T cell receptor beta chain emerged from a study of regulatory T cells in long-lasting Graves disease. Notes on the study in general: Sample size was small, which may have lowered accuracy.

J gave up 5 bases and V 8 bases, and 11 bases lay outside the gene matches. Germline V gives CDR1 MDHEN, CDR2 SYDVKM. This CDR3 spans 15 amino acids. Both iRepertoire HTBI primers and Arm-PCR of CDR3 regions were used to build the TCR beta libraries. TCRdb re-called the multiplex PCR reads with MiXCR, one entry per CDR3 protein. The sample carries over 450,000 distinct CDR3 sequences, around 12% recorded once. Of note for this clonotype: The antigen is undetermined.

Time point denoted: newly diagnosed GD, antithyroid drugs for less than 3 months. The TCR library was prepared using RNA isolated from PBMCs. An endocrinology department in Xi'an, China, recruited the patients. These sequences were also reported in another study, on T cells in Graves' hyperthyroidism and ophthalmopathy.

The receptor was derived from a woman aged 25 to 39 with Graves disease. The sequencing here drew on peripheral blood mononuclear cells (PBMCs), taken at new diagnosis, from a patient treated with antithyroid drugs. J is TRBJ2-1 and V is TRBV28; 8 bases line up with TRBD2. The CDR3 protein is CASETIGLAHNEQFF. The CDR3 DNA follows: TGTGCCAGCGAAACTATCGGACTAGCCCACAATGAGCAGTTCTTC.